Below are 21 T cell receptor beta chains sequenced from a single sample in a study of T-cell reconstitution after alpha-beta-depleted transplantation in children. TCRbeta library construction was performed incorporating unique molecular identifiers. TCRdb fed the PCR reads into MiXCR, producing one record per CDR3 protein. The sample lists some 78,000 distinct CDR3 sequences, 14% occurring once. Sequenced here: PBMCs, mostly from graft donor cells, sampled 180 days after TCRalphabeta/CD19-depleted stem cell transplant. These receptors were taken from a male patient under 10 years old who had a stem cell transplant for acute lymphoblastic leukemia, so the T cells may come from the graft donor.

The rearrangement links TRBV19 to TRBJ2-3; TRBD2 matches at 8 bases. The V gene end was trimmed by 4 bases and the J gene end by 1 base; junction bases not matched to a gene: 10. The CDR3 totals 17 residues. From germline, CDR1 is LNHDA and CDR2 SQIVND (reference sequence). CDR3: CASSSGRRGAGTDTQYF. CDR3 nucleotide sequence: TGTGCCAGTAGTAGCGGGAGGAGAGGGGCTGGCACAGATACGCAGTATTTT.

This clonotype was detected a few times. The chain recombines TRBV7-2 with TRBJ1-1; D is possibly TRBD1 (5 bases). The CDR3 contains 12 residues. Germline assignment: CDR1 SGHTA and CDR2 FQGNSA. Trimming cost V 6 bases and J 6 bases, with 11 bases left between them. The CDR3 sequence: CASRHGGAEAFF. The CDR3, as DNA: TGTGCCAGCAGGCACGGGGGGGCTGAAGCTTTCTTT. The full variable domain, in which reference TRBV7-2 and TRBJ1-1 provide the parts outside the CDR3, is GAGVSQSPSNKVTEKGKDVELRCDPISGHTALYWYRQSLGQGLEFLIYFQGNSAPDKSGLPSDRFSAERTGGSVSTLTIQRTQQEDSAVYLCASRHGGAEAFFGQGTRLTVV.

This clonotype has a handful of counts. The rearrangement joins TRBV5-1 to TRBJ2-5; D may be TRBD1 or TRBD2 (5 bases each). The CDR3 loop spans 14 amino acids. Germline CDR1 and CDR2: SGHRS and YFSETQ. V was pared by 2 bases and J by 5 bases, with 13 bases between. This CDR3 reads CASSFLGPGETQYF. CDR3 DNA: TGCGCCAGCAGCTTCCTGGGACCGGGGGAGACCCAGTACTTC.

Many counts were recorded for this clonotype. The CDR3 bases are TGTGCCAGCAGCTTCACAAATCAGCCCCAGCATTTT. It yields the protein CASSFTNQPQHF. The chain combines TRBV7-2 with TRBJ1-5; D is unresolved. The CDR3 runs to 12 residues. V was pared by 3 bases and J by 4 bases, with 4 bases between. Germline V gives CDR1 SGHTA, CDR2 FQGNSA. The variable domain in full, completed from reference TRBV7-2 and TRBJ1-5, reads GAGVSQSPSNKVTEKGKDVELRCDPISGHTALYWYRQSLGQGLEFLIYFQGNSAPDKSGLPSDRFSAERTGGSVSTLTIQRTQQEDSAVYLCASSFTNQPQHFGDGTRLSIL.

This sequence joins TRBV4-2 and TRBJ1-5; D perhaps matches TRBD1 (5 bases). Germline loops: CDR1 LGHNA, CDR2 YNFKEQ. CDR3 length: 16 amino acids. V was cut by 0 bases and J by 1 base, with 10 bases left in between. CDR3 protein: CASSQERGVSNQPQHF. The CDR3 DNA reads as TGTGCCAGCAGCCAAGAAAGAGGGGTGAGCAATCAGCCCCAGCATTTT.

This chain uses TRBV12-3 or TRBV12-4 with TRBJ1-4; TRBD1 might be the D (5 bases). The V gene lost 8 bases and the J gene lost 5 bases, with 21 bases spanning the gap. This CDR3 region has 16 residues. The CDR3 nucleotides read TGTGCCAGCCGTAGAGGAGCGGGACGGTTAAATGAAAAACTGTTTTTT. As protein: CASRRGAGRLNEKLFF.

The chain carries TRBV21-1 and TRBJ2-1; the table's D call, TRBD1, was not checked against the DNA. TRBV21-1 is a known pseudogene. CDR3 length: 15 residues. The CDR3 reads CASSKSSDIYNEQFF. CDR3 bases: TGTGCCAGCAGCAAAAGCTCGGACATCTACAATGAGCAGTTCTTC.

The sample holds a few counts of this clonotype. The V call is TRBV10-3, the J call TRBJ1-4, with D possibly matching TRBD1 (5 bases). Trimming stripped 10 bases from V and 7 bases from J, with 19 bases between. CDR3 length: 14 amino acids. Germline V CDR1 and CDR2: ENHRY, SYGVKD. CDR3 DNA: TGTGCCACCAGCTTCGGGACTGGGTTTGAAAAACTGTTTTTT. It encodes CATSFGTGFEKLFF.

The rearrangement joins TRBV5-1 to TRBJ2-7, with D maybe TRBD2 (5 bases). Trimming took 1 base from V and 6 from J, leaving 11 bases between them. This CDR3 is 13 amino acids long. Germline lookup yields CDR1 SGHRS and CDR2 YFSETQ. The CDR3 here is CASSLTREGEQYF. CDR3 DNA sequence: TGCGCCAGCAGCTTGACCCGGGAAGGCGAGCAGTACTTC.

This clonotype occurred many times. The chain's CDR3 is CASSYSGVHQPQHF. CDR3 bases: TGTGCCAGCAGTTACTCGGGGGTCCATCAGCCCCAGCATTTT. V usage is TRBV6-5 and J usage is TRBJ1-5, with D possibly being TRBD1 (5 bases). The CDR3 runs 14 residues. The germline CDR1 and CDR2 sequences are MNHEY and SVGAGI. Trimming left V 0 bases short and J 5 bases short, with 8 bases between.

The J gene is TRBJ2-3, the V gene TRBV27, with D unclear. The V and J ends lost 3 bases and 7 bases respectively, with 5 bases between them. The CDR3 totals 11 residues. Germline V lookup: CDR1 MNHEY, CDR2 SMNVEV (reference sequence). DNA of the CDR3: TGTGCCAGCAGTTTTGGTAATACGCAGTATTTT. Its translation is CASSFGNTQYF.

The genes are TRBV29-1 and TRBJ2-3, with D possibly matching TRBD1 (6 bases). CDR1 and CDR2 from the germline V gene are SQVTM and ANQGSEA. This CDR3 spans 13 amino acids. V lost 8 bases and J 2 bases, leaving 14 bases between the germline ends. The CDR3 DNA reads TGCAGCTATAGGGGGAGTTTCACAGATACGCAGTATTTT. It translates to CSYRGSFTDTQYF.

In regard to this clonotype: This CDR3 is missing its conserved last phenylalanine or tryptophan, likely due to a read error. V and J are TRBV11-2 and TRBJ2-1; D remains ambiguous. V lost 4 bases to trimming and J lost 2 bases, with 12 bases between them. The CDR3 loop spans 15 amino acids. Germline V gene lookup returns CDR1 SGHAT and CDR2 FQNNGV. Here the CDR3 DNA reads TGTGCCAGCAGCTCTTTCAAGAGCCCCTACAATGAGCAGTTCTCC. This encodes CASSSFKSPYNEQFS.

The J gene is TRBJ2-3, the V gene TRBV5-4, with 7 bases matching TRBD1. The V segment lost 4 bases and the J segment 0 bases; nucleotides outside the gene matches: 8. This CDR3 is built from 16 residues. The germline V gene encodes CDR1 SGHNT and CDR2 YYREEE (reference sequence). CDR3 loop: CASSRGGFGSTDTQYF. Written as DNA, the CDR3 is TGTGCCAGCAGCCGAGGGGGCTTCGGAAGCACAGATACGCAGTATTTT. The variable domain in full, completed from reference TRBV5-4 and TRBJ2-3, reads ETGVTQSPTHLIKTRGQQVTLRCSSQSGHNTVSWYQQALGQGPQFIFQYYREEENGRGNFPPRFSGLQFPNYSSELNVNALELDDSALYLCASSRGGFGSTDTQYFGPGTRLTVL.

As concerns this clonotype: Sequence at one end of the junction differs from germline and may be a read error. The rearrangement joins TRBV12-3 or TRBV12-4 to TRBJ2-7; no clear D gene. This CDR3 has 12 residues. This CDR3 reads CASSLGGYEQCF. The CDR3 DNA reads TGTGCCAGCAGTTTAGGGGGTTACGAGCAGTGCTTC.

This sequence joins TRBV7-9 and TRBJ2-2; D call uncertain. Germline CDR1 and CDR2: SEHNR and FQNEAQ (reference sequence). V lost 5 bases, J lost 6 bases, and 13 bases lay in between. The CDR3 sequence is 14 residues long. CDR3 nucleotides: TGTGCCAGCAGCGTATTAGGGTCAGCCGGGGAGCTGTTTTTT. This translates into CASSVLGSAGELFF. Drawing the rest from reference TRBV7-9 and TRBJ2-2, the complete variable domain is DTGVSQNPRHKITKRGQNVTFRCDPISEHNRLYWYRQTLGQGPEFLTYFQNEAQLEKSRLLSDRFSAERPKGSFSTLEIQRTEQGDSAMYLCASSVLGSAGELFFGEGSRLTVL.

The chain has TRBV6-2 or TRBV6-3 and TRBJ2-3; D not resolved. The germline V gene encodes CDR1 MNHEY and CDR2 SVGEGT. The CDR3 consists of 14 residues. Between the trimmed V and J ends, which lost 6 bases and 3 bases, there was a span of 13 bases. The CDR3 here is CASSLGRTTDTQYF. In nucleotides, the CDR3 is TGTGCCAGCAGCCTGGGAAGGACGACAGATACGCAGTATTTT.

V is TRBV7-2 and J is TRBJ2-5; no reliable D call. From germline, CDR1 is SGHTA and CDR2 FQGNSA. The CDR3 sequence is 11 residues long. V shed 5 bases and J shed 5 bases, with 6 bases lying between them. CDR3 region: CASSTEETQYF. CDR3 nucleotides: TGTGCCAGCAGCACCGAGGAGACCCAGTACTTC.

CDR3 amino acids: CASSSGPTTGFTDTQYF. The CDR3 region has the DNA TGTGCCAGCAGCTCGGGCCCTACCACAGGGTTCACAGATACGCAGTATTTT. V gene TRBV5-6 combines with J gene TRBJ2-3; D is possibly TRBD1 (6 bases). Deletions cut 3 bases from V and 2 bases from J, with 19 bases between. Per the germline V gene, CDR1 is SGHDT and CDR2 is YYEEEE. This CDR3 comprises 17 residues.

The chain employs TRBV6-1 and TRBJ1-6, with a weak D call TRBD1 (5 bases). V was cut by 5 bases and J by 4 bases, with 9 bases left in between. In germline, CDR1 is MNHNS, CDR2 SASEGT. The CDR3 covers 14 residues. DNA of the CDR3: TGTGCCAGCAGTACCTCAGGGTATAATTCACCCCTCCACTTT. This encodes CASSTSGYNSPLHF.

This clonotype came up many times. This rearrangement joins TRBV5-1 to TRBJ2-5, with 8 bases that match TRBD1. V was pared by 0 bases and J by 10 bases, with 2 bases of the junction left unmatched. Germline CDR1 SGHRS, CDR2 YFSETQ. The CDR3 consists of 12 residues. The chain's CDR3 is CASSLGQGIQYF. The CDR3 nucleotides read TGCGCCAGCAGCTTGGGACAGGGGATCCAGTACTTC. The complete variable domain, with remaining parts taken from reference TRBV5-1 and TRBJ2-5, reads KAGVTQTPRYLIKTRGQQVTLSCSPISGHRSVSWYQQTPGQGLQFLFEYFSETQRNKGNFPGRFSGRQFSNSRSEMNVSTLELGDSALYLCASSLGQGIQYFGPGTRLLVL.